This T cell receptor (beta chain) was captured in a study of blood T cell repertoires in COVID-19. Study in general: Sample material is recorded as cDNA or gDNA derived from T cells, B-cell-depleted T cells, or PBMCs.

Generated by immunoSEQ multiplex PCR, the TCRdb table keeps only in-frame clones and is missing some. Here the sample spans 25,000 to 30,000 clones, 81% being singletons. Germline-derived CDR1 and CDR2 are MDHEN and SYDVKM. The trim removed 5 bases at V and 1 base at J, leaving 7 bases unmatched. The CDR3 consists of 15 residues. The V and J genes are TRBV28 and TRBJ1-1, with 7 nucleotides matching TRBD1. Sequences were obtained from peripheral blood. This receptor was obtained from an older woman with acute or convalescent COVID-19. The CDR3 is CASSPGTVGNTEAFF. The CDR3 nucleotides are TGTGCCAGCAGTCCCGGGACAGTCGGGAACACTGAAGCTTTCTTT.